Below are 16 T cell receptor beta chains sequenced from a single sample in a study of spatial heterogeneity in lung cancer. TCRdb re-called the 5' RACE reads with MiXCR, one entry per CDR3 protein. The sample has around 200 distinct CDR3 sequences; under 30% are singletons. The time point: sample taken at primary tumor resection. The sample here was normal lung tissue next to the tumor, taken at surgery. All receptors derive from a male donor with early-stage non-small cell lung cancer.

This clonotype is termed hyperexpanded. The library was prepared for alpha chains; this beta chain is a stray read, so its frequency means little. The rearrangement uses TRBV20-1 and TRBJ2-1; the D gene is possibly TRBD2 (5 bases). Looked up from germline, CDR1 is DFQATT and CDR2 is SNEGSKA (reference sequence). The CDR3 contains 16 residues. V lost 0 bases, J lost 3 bases, and 15 bases lay in between. CDR3 bases: TGCAGTGCTAGAGATCAGATAGCGCGAAGCTACAATGAGCAGTTCTTC. It translates to CSARDQIARSYNEQFF.

For this clonotype: This beta chain is a stray sequence in a library constructed for alpha chains; its clone size is not meaningful. The chain has TRBV20-1 and TRBJ2-3, with no clear D. There are 12 residues in the CDR3. CDR1 and CDR2 from the germline V gene are DFQATT and SNEGSKA (reference sequence). The V end was cut by 6 bases, the J end by 5 bases, with 12 bases between. The CDR3 loop is CSAPHVKDTQYF. CDR3 DNA sequence: TGCAGTGCCCCTCATGTTAAAGATACGCAGTATTTT.

By share, this clonotype ranks as hyperexpanded. This beta chain came through as a stray read in a library set up for alpha chains, and its size says little. The V call is TRBV27, the J call TRBJ2-7; D not resolved. This CDR3 is 13 amino acids long. V dropped 4 bases and J dropped 0 bases, with 7 bases sitting between them. Germline values: CDR1 MNHEY, CDR2 SMNVEV (reference sequence). DNA of the CDR3: TGTGCCAGCAGTTACGGTGACTCCTACGAGCAGTACTTC. Translated, it gives CASSYGDSYEQYF.

This clonotype showed up just a few times. With the library built for alpha chains, this beta chain is off target and its frequency is not meaningful. The chain couples TRBV12-3 or TRBV12-4 to TRBJ2-7, with D possibly TRBD1 on 5 matching bases. V was shortened by 3 bases and J by 7 bases, with 16 bases between the two germline ends. The CDR3 runs to 14 residues. The CDR3 region has the DNA TGTGCCAGCAGTTTTCTTTCTGAAGGGGCGGAGCAGTACTTC. Its translation: CASSFLSEGAEQYF.

By sample share, this clonotype is hyperexpanded. The size of this beta chain means little, since it is a stray read in a library made for alpha chains. The chain combines TRBV5-1 with TRBJ2-5; D unclear. The CDR3 sequence is 13 residues long. CDR1 is SGHRS, CDR2 YFSETQ, per germline. V was shortened by 4 bases and J by 4 bases, with 11 bases between the two germline ends. Written as DNA, the CDR3 is TGCGCCAGCAGCGAGATAAATGGAGAGACCCAGTACTTC. Translated, it gives CASSEINGETQYF.

A remark on this clonotype: This beta chain is an off-target read within a library intended for alpha chains, so its frequency means little. V and J are TRBV6-5 and TRBJ2-3; D might be TRBD2 (5 bases). Germline loops: CDR1 MNHEY, CDR2 SVGAGI. V lost 6 bases and J 0 bases, leaving 10 bases between the germline ends. There are 14 residues in the CDR3. DNA for the CDR3: TGTGCCAGCAGGCGGGCCCGGAGCACAGATACGCAGTATTTT. It translates to CASRRARSTDTQYF.

In its sample, this clonotype is large (0.1 to 1%). Within a library made for alpha chains, this beta chain is off target, and its count is uninformative. The gene calls are TRBV9 and TRBJ2-7, with a weak D call TRBD2 (6 bases). The germline gives CDR1 SGDLS, CDR2 YYNGEE. This CDR3 region has 12 residues. V was cut by 7 bases and J by 2 bases, with 10 bases left in between. DNA of the CDR3: TGTGCCAGCGGGGACTCTACCTACGAGCAGTACTTC. Translating gives CASGDSTYEQYF.

A word on this clonotype: Because the library targeted alpha chains, this beta chain is an off-target read whose size means little. V usage is TRBV2 and J usage is TRBJ2-1; D assignment may be TRBD1 or TRBD2 (6 bases each). Germline V gene sequence: CDR1 SNHLY, CDR2 FYNNEI. This CDR3 is 14 amino acids long. Trimming shortened V by 7 bases and J by 3 bases, and 13 bases separated the two germline ends. CDR3 region: CASKGVDYYNEQFF. CDR3 sequence (DNA): TGTGCCAGCAAGGGGGTGGACTACTACAATGAGCAGTTCTTC.

For this clonotype: Because this beta chain is a stray read in a library intended to capture alpha chains, its abundance should not be given much weight. The chain is built from TRBV7-4 and TRBJ2-2; D remains ambiguous. V was pared by 2 bases and J by 1 base, with 11 bases between. The germline gives CDR1 SGHVT, CDR2 SQSDAQ. The CDR3 covers 16 residues. The DNA for the CDR3 is TGTGCCAGCAGCTTAACAGCCCCACAGAACACCGGGGAGCTGTTTTTT. Protein sequence: CASSLTAPQNTGELFF.

On this clonotype itself: Little can be read into the size of this beta chain, an off-target read in a library designed for alpha chains. The V gene is TRBV5-1, the J gene TRBJ2-5, with D possibly TRBD1 on 6 matching bases. This CDR3 has 12 amino acids. Germline CDR1 reads SGHRS; CDR2 reads YFSETQ. The V gene lost 3 bases and the J gene lost 5 bases, with 8 bases spanning the gap. The CDR3 here is CASSWDTETQYF. The DNA for the CDR3 is TGCGCCAGCAGCTGGGACACTGAGACCCAGTACTTC.

About this clonotype: Since it is a stray read in a library aimed at alpha chains, this beta chain has a size that is not meaningful. The J gene is TRBJ2-5, the V gene TRBV7-9, with D tentatively TRBD1 (6 bases). Trimming left V 8 bases short and J 1 base short, with 8 bases between. CDR1 is SEHNR, CDR2 FQNEAQ, per germline (reference sequence). The CDR3 has 12 amino acids. The CDR3 DNA is TGTGCCAGCGACAGGCGCCAAGAGACCCAGTACTTC. Encoded protein: CASDRRQETQYF.

By share, this clonotype counts as hyperexpanded (1% or more). Little can be read into the size of this beta chain, an off-target read in a library designed for alpha chains. The J gene is TRBJ2-5, the V gene TRBV5-1; D ambiguous. The CDR3 is 13 amino acids. V lost 2 bases and J lost 4, with 9 bases in between. Germline CDR1 and CDR2: SGHRS and YFSETQ. The CDR3 spells CASSFQAGETQYF. The DNA of the CDR3 is TGCGCCAGCAGCTTTCAAGCTGGAGAGACCCAGTACTTC.

This clonotype occurred a few times. This beta chain is an off-target read within a library intended for alpha chains, so its frequency means little. The V call is TRBV10-3, the J call TRBJ2-1; D is undetermined. The CDR3 covers 13 residues. The V and J ends lost 7 bases and 4 bases respectively, with 11 bases between them. Per the germline V gene, CDR1 is ENHRY and CDR2 is SYGVKD. The CDR3 loop is CAINSGRYNEQFF. The CDR3 bases are TGTGCCATCAATTCCGGACGGTACAATGAGCAGTTCTTC.

Judged by abundance, this clonotype is hyperexpanded. This beta chain is off target for a library built for alpha chains, so its abundance means little. CDR3 in DNA: TGTGCCAGCACGCTCCGGACAACCTCCTACGAGCAGTACTTC. Its protein product is CASTLRTTSYEQYF. V usage is TRBV28 and J usage is TRBJ2-7; a weak D match, TRBD1 (5 bases). Trimming took 7 bases from V and 0 from J, leaving 13 bases between them. The length of the CDR3 is 14 residues. The V gene's germline CDR1 is MDHEN and CDR2 SYDVKM.

By its share, this clonotype is large. This beta chain is a stray read from a library made for alpha chains; its abundance is not meaningful. The chain uses TRBV2 and TRBJ1-2, with 9 bases fitting TRBD1. V was clipped by 5 bases and J by 4 bases; unmatched bases: 5. Germline lookup yields CDR1 SNHLY and CDR2 FYNNEI. The CDR3 consists of 14 residues. CDR3 in amino acids: CASSWDREGYGYTF. The CDR3 nucleotides read TGTGCCAGCAGTTGGGACAGGGAAGGCTATGGCTACACCTTC.

A few counts support this clonotype. The library was built for alpha chains, so this beta chain is an off-target read and its size means little. The J gene is TRBJ2-1, the V gene TRBV30; 8 nucleotides agree with TRBD1. This CDR3 has 13 residues. Germline V gene sequence: CDR1 GTSNPN, CDR2 SVGIG (reference sequence). The V gene end was trimmed by 5 bases and the J gene end by 9 bases; junction bases not matched to a gene: 9. The CDR3 is CAWRPTGVVEQFF. The CDR3 DNA reads as TGTGCCTGGCGACCGACAGGGGTGGTTGAGCAGTTCTTC.